The rows below give T cell receptor beta chains drawn from one sample of a study of cytomegalovirus exposure and HLA in healthy donors. Data came from immunoSEQ multiplex PCR; TCRdb stores just in-frame clones and leaves some out. The sample includes around 130,000 clones, approximately 67% of them seen just once. Specimen: PBMCs. These receptors all come from a woman aged 55-70 years in good health and CMV-seronegative. CDR3s include the opening cysteine and the closing phenylalanine or tryptophan. A D gene is named only where the DNA matches it firmly. A row's size may be missing; if present it is once, few, many or a size class.

- TRBJ2-5 TRBV5-1 - CASSRTVQETQYF TGCGCCAGCAGCCGGACAGTTCAAGAGACCCAGTACTTC
- TRBJ1-2 TRBV20-1 - CSASHWGYTF TGCAGTGCTTCCCACTGGGGCTACACCTTC
- TRBJ2-3 TRBV9 TRBD2 CASSMSGGSGTDTQYF TGTGCCAGCAGCATGAGCGGGGGTTCGGGCACAGATACGCAGTATTTT
once TRBJ2-1 TRBV14 - CASSHLQGSYNEQFF TGTGCCAGCAGCCATTTGCAGGGTTCCTACAATGAGCAGTTCTTC
- TRBJ2-5 TRBV10-3 TRBD2 CAISTGTSRQETQYF TGTGCCATCAGTACCGGGACTAGCAGACAAGAGACCCAGTACTTC
- TRBJ2-2 TRBV7-8 - CASSSTGNTGELFF TGTGCCAGCAGCTCCACAGGGAACACCGGGGAGCTGTTTTTT
few TRBJ2-1 TRBV7-2 - CASSLVAYNEQFF TGTGCCAGCAGCTTAGTCGCCTACAATGAGCAGTTCTTC
- TRBJ2-5 TRBV7-9 - CSSSPFGPGGWETQYF -
- TRBJ1-2 TRBV18 - CASSPDSYGYTF TGTGCCAGCTCCCCGGACAGCTATGGCTACACCTTC
- TRBJ2-1 TRBV5-1 TRBD1 CASSLGGGQSGEQFF TGCGCCAGCAGCTTGGGTGGGGGACAGTCGGGGGAGCAGTTCTTC
few TRBJ1-5 TRBV2 - CASTRNPDQPQHF TGTGCCAGCACTAGAAACCCCGATCAGCCCCAGCATTTT
- TRBJ2-2 TRBV5-1 TRBD2 CASSSGLAGGPFTGELFF TGCGCCAGCAGCAGCGGACTAGCGGGAGGGCCATTCACCGGGGAGCTGTTTTTT
- TRBJ2-7 TRBV2 TRBD1 CASRDRDISYEQYF TGTGCCAGCAGGGACAGGGATATCTCCTACGAGCAGTACTTC
few TRBJ1-2 TRBV7-8 TRBD1 CASSLGQGPYGYTF TGTGCCAGCAGCTTGGGACAGGGCCCCTATGGCTACACCTTC
- TRBJ2-7 TRBV29-1 TRBD2 CSIDTGGSTYF TGCAGCATCGACACGGGAGGATCAACGTACTTC
- TRBJ2-1 TRBV9 - CASSVQGSSYNEQFF TGTGCCAGCAGCGTCCAGGGGAGCTCCTACAATGAGCAGTTCTTC
- TRBJ2-7 TRBV7-2 TRBD2 CASSSFAQLAGGSNEQYF TGTGCCAGCAGCTCCTTTGCTCAACTAGCGGGAGGGTCCAACGAGCAGTACTTC
few TRBJ1-2 TRBV29-1 TRBD1 CSVEGQGEQGGYTF TGCAGCGTTGAAGGACAGGGGGAGCAAGGTGGCTACACCTTC
- TRBJ2-1 TRBV28 - CAIEDSGVYNEQFF TGTGCCATCGAGGATAGCGGTGTATACAATGAGCAGTTCTTC
- TRBJ1-2 TRBV7-3 - CASSLTRVTGYTF TGTGCCAGCAGCTTAACGAGGGTTACTGGCTACACCTTC
- TRBJ2-2 TRBV7-2 TRBD1 CASSKTGGAVGELFF TGTGCCAGCAGCAAAACAGGGGGCGCCGTCGGGGAGCTGTTTTTT
- TRBJ1-1 TRBV19 TRBD1 CASNGRGSLWMNTEAFF TGTGCCAGTAACGGCAGGGGGAGCCTATGGATGAACACTGAAGCTTTCTTT
- TRBJ1-5 TRBV6-1 - CASSEQSSNQPQHF TGTGCCAGCAGTGAACAGTCATCCAATCAGCCCCAGCATTTT
- TRBJ2-3 TRBV5-4 - CASSQYADTQYF TGTGCCAGCAGCCAGTATGCCGATACGCAGTATTTT
few TRBJ2-3 TRBV19 TRBD2 CASSIQAGFTDTQYF TGTGCCAGTAGTATACAAGCGGGGTTCACAGATACGCAGTATTTT
- TRBJ2-1 TRBV6-1 TRBD2 CASSATLAVVSYNEQFF TGTGCCAGCAGTGCCACCCTAGCGGTCGTCTCCTACAATGAGCAGTTCTTC
- TRBJ2-2 TRBV18 TRBD1 CASSPPTGAPNTGELFF TGTGCCAGCTCACCACCGACAGGGGCCCCCAACACCGGGGAGCTGTTTTTT
few TRBJ2-7 TRBV7-2 TRBD1 CASSSNRQGAWYEQYF TGTGCCAGCAGCTCTAACCGACAGGGGGCCTGGTACGAGCAGTACTTC
- TRBJ2-7 TRBV7-2 TRBD2 CASSLEGGRAYEQYF TGTGCCAGCAGCTTAGAGGGTGGGAGGGCCTACGAGCAGTACTTC
few TRBJ1-6 TRBV27 - CASSLSGGNSPLHF TGTGCCAGCAGTTTATCTGGCGGCAATTCACCCCTCCACTTT
- TRBJ1-2 TRBV28 - CASRMGSYGYTF TGTGCCAGCAGAATGGGCAGCTATGGCTACACCTTC
- TRBJ1-4 TRBV28 TRBD1 CASSLQRGQGLENEKLFF TGTGCCAGCAGTTTGCAGCGGGGACAGGGGCTTGAAAATGAAAAACTGTTTTTT
- TRBJ2-5 TRBV7-2 TRBD2 CASSLPLAGDSGTQYF TGTGCCAGCAGCTTACCACTAGCGGGAGATTCGGGGACCCAGTACTTC
- TRBJ2-7 TRBV5-4 - CASSSPGYYEQYF TGTGCCAGCAGCTCGCCGGGGTACTACGAGCAGTACTTC
- TRBJ2-3 TRBV25-1 TRBD1 CASRAGTGFGTQYF TGTGCCAGCAGAGCCGGGACAGGGTTCGGAACGCAGTATTTT
few TRBJ2-7 TRBV10-1 TRBD1 CASSESTPWTGPYEQYF TGCGCCAGCAGTGAGTCCACCCCCTGGACAGGCCCCTACGAGCAGTACTTC